Shown below are 16 T cell receptor beta chains from a single sample sequenced in a study of cytotoxic CD8 clonotypes in ibrutinib-treated CLL. Assay: immunoSEQ multiplex PCR; the TCRdb copy retains only in-frame clones and omits some. This sample carries around 40,000 clones, roughly 70% of them seen once, and the ten largest clones take roughly a tenth. The sample was PBMCs, taken at disease progression, from a patient treated with ibrutinib. The receptors derive from a human donor with chronic lymphocytic leukemia.

V is TRBV7-9 and J is TRBJ2-3; 9 bases are shared with TRBD2. The CDR3 sequence is 15 residues long. Germline CDR1 SEHNR, CDR2 FQNEAQ (reference sequence). CDR3 nucleotide sequence: TGTGCAATAGCGGGAGAGGGTTGGGCCACAGATACGCAGTATTTT. Protein product: CAIAGEGWATDTQYF.

This chain links TRBV7-9 with TRBJ1-1; D remains unclear. CDR3 length: 12 residues. V dropped 6 bases and J dropped 1 base, with 6 bases sitting between them. The germline V gene encodes CDR1 SEHNR and CDR2 FQNEAQ (reference sequence). CDR3 loop: CASRLSNTEAFF. CDR3 nucleotide sequence: TGTGCCAGCAGACTATCGAACACTGAAGCTTTCTTT.

The rearrangement joins TRBV14 to TRBJ1-5; D ambiguous. Trimming shortened V by 1 base and J by 3 bases, and 13 bases separated the two germline ends. Germline V gives CDR1 SGHDN, CDR2 FVKESK. CDR3 length equals 16 residues. This CDR3 is CASSQGGLVNNQPQHF. The CDR3 bases are TGTGCCAGCAGCCAAGGAGGGTTGGTTAACAATCAGCCCCAGCATTTT.

The CDR3 DNA reads TGTGCCAGCACGAGGCAGGGGGGAAACACCGGGGAGCTGTTTTTT. Translation gives CASTRQGGNTGELFF. The chain carries TRBV9 and TRBJ2-2, with a tentative D call TRBD1 (7 bases). This CDR3 has 15 amino acids. Germline V CDR1 and CDR2: SGDLS, YYNGEE. Trimming left V 6 bases short and J 2 bases short, with 14 bases between.

The rearrangement links TRBV7-3 to TRBJ1-5, with 8 bases fitting TRBD1. Germline V CDR1 and CDR2: SGHTA, FQGTGA. The length of the CDR3 is 13 residues. Trimming at V came to 2 bases and at J to 10 bases, leaving 4 bases not matched to a gene. The CDR3 DNA reads TGTGCCAGCAGCTTAGGGACAGGTGATCCCCAGCATTTT. Amino acids: CASSLGTGDPQHF.

V and J are TRBV5-1 and TRBJ2-1; 8 bases are a match to TRBD2. CDR3 size: 18 residues. CDR1 and CDR2 (germline): SGHRS, YFSETQ. With V trimmed by 0 bases and J by 7 bases, 15 bases remained unmatched. CDR3 sequence (DNA): TGCGCCAGCAGCTTGGTAGGGGGATACGGGAGGGCTCTTAATGAGCAGTTCTTC. Encoded protein: CASSLVGGYGRALNEQFF. Full variable domain (outside the CDR3, taken from reference TRBV5-1 and TRBJ2-1): KAGVTQTPRYLIKTRGQQVTLSCSPISGHRSVSWYQQTPGQGLQFLFEYFSETQRNKGNFPGRFSGRQFSNSRSEMNVSTLELGDSALYLCASSLVGGYGRALNEQFFGPGTRLTVL.

This clone appeared a few times. This rearrangement joins TRBV14 to TRBJ2-7; a weak D match, TRBD1 (5 bases). In germline, CDR1 is SGHDN, CDR2 FVKESK. The CDR3 totals 15 residues. Trimming stripped 1 base from V and 2 bases from J, with 12 bases between. CDR3 coding DNA: TGTGCCAGCAGCCAAGTAATGGGGCTAACCTACGAGCAGTACTTC. This codes for CASSQVMGLTYEQYF.

The chain links TRBV5-1 to TRBJ1-1; D not resolved. Germline lookup yields CDR1 SGHRS and CDR2 YFSETQ. V was pared by 3 bases and J by 7 bases, with 22 bases between. This CDR3 spans 16 amino acids. The CDR3 nucleotides are TGCGCCAGCAGCTCGAGCCGCGATCTTCCTCGGAATGAAGCTTTCTTT. It yields the protein CASSSSRDLPRNEAFF.

This chain links TRBV27 with TRBJ2-7; D may be TRBD1 or TRBD2 (5 bases each). Germline loops: CDR1 MNHEY, CDR2 SMNVEV (reference sequence). There are 14 residues in the CDR3. V lost 3 bases and J 1 base, leaving 10 bases between the germline ends. The CDR3 nucleotides read TGTGCCAGCAGTTTTGAGAGGGGTTCCTACGAGCAGTACTTC. It codes for CASSFERGSYEQYF.

The V gene is TRBV15, the J gene TRBJ1-2, with D perhaps TRBD1 (6 bases). V was shortened by 5 bases and J by 2 bases, with 12 bases between the two germline ends. Germline values: CDR1 LNHNV, CDR2 YYDKDF (reference sequence). The CDR3 covers 14 residues. The CDR3 here is CATSARQVNYGYTF. The CDR3 DNA is TGTGCCACCAGCGCTAGACAGGTCAACTATGGCTACACCTTC.

The chain recombines TRBV18 with TRBJ2-3; a possible D gene is TRBD2 (6 bases). Trimming cost V 4 bases and J 4 bases, with 9 bases left between them. Germline loops: CDR1 KGHSH, CDR2 LQKENI. CDR3 length: 13 residues. This chain's CDR3 is CASSLTRPDTQYF. CDR3 coding DNA: TGTGCCAGCTCACTGACTAGGCCAGATACGCAGTATTTT.

This sequence joins TRBV28 and TRBJ2-4; 8 nucleotides align to TRBD1. CDR1 is MDHEN, CDR2 SYDVKM, per germline. CDR3 length: 13 amino acids. Trimming cost V 2 bases and J 9 bases; bases outside gene matches: 3. The chain's CDR3 is CASSLTGGVIQYF. CDR3 bases: TGTGCCAGCAGTTTAACAGGGGGAGTCATTCAGTACTTC. The full variable domain, completed using reference TRBV28 and TRBJ2-4, is DVKVTQSSRYLVKRTGEKVFLECVQDMDHENMFWYRQDPGLGLRLIYFSYDVKMKEKGDIPEGYSVSREKKERFSLILESASTNQTSMYLCASSLTGGVIQYFGAGTRLSVL.

The chain carries TRBV5-4 and TRBJ1-1; TRBD1 is a possible D gene (6 bases). The CDR3 is 12 residues long. Trimming pared 2 bases from V and 4 bases from J, leaving 6 bases between. Germline V lookup: CDR1 SGHNT, CDR2 YYREEE (reference sequence). The CDR3 sequence: CASSLQGTEAFF. CDR3 nucleotides: TGTGCCAGCAGCTTACAGGGCACTGAAGCTTTCTTT.

This clone is categorized as medium-sized (0.01 to 0.1%). The chain carries TRBV7-3 and TRBJ2-1; 8 bases align to TRBD2. Germline V CDR1 and CDR2: SGHTA, FQGTGA. This CDR3 is 12 amino acids long. V dropped 6 bases and J dropped 12; count of bases not matched to a gene: 7. The chain's CDR3 is CASSPTSGPQFF. The CDR3 DNA is TGTGCCAGCAGTCCAACTAGCGGCCCGCAGTTCTTC.

The chain employs TRBV10-3 and TRBJ2-7; D is possibly TRBD2 (6 bases). Germline CDR1 ENHRY, CDR2 SYGVKD. The CDR3 covers 12 residues. Deletions cut 9 bases from V and 7 bases from J, with 16 bases between. CDR3 in amino acids: CAMGPQAGEQYF. CDR3 DNA sequence: TGTGCCATGGGACCCCAGGCGGGGGAGCAGTACTTC.

The J gene is TRBJ2-4, the V gene TRBV6-1; 9 bases align to TRBD1. V gave up 7 bases and J gave up 4 bases; unmatched junction bases: 8. Germline CDR1 MNHNS, CDR2 SASEGT. This CDR3 has 15 amino acids. CDR3 residues: CASNLGQGGKNIQYF. The CDR3 DNA is TGTGCCAGCAACCTGGGACAGGGAGGGAAAAACATTCAGTACTTC.